Each of the 9 T cell receptor beta chains below was sequenced from the same sample in a study of T-cell memory formation after mild COVID-19. Using its own MiXCR run on the 5' RACE reads, TCRdb lists one record per CDR3 protein. The sample has around 340,000 distinct CDR3 sequences, roughly an eighth seen once. Sequenced: PBMCs or a T cell subset sorted from them (not recorded which). The receptors originated from a man in his late teens or twenties who had mild COVID-19 (a few samples of this study predate the infection). Cell type and time point are not known.

The chain is built from TRBV4-3 and TRBJ2-1; D perhaps matches TRBD2 (6 bases). In germline, CDR1 is LGHNA, CDR2 YSLEER. CDR3 length: 16 amino acids. With 3 bases removed from V and 5 bases from J, the gap between germline ends came to 17 bases. The CDR3 sequence: CASSQMIPSGDNEQFF. CDR3 coding DNA: TGCGCCAGCAGCCAGATGATCCCTTCGGGGGACAATGAGCAGTTCTTC.

This clonotype came up many times. The genes are TRBV4-1 and TRBJ2-3, with TRBD1 matching over 8 bases. The CDR3 loop spans 16 amino acids. Looked up from germline, CDR1 is MGHRA and CDR2 is YSYEKL. The J segment lost 6 bases and the V segment lost 4 bases, leaving 12 bases of the junction unmatched. The CDR3 region has the DNA TGCGCCAGCAGCCGAGGTACAGGGGGACGGGCGGATACGCAGTATTTT. Encoded protein: CASSRGTGGRADTQYF.

The V call is TRBV29-1, the J call TRBJ2-7, with 7 bases that match TRBD1. Germline V lookup: CDR1 SQVTM, CDR2 ANQGSEA. V lost 3 bases, J lost 6 bases, and 11 bases stayed unmatched. The length of the CDR3 is 14 residues. The CDR3 spells CSVEIGTEALEQYF. CDR3 nucleotides: TGCAGCGTTGAGATCGGGACAGAAGCTCTCGAGCAGTACTTC.

The gene calls are TRBV5-6 and TRBJ2-5; 8 positions agree with TRBD2. Looked up from germline, CDR1 is SGHDT and CDR2 is YYEEEE. The CDR3 runs to 13 residues. V shed 4 bases and J 9 bases; nucleotides not matched to a gene: 8. This CDR3 reads CASSDTSGQAQYF. CDR3 DNA sequence: TGTGCCAGCAGCGATACTAGCGGTCAGGCCCAGTACTTC.

In this sample, this clonotype turned up many times. The rearrangement links TRBV7-6 to TRBJ2-2; D tentatively fits TRBD1 or TRBD2 (5 bases each). From germline, CDR1 is SGHVS and CDR2 FNYEAQ. V shed 1 base and J shed 2 bases, with 11 bases lying between them. The CDR3 runs to 16 residues. This CDR3 is CASSLGGTLNTGELFF. In DNA, the CDR3 is TGTGCCAGCAGCTTAGGGGGGACCTTAAACACCGGGGAGCTGTTTTTT.

This clonotype was detected a few times. At one end, the junction sequence differs from germline, possibly due to a read error. V gene TRBV9 combines with J gene TRBJ2-1, with D perhaps matching TRBD2 (5 bases). This CDR3 is built from 11 residues. The germline V gene has CDR1 SGDLS and CDR2 YYNGEE. The CDR3 reads CASGRDYTTHF. DNA for the CDR3: TGTGCCAGCGGGCGAGACTATACTACCCACTTC.

V gene TRBV19 combines with J gene TRBJ2-5; 10 nucleotides agree with TRBD1. The CDR3 has 14 residues. V lost 4 bases and J lost 4; bases outside the gene matches: 3. Germline V gene lookup returns CDR1 LNHDA and CDR2 SQIVND (reference sequence). The CDR3 sequence: CASSSGTGVETQYF. The CDR3 region has the DNA TGTGCCAGTAGTAGTGGGACAGGGGTAGAGACCCAGTACTTC.

This clonotype showed up many times. V and J are TRBV29-1 and TRBJ1-2; TRBD1 aligns across 8 bases. CDR3 length equals 14 residues. J lost 4 bases, V lost 0 bases, and 4 bases had no gene match. Per the germline V gene, CDR1 is SQVTM and CDR2 is ANQGSEA. CDR3 bases: TGCAGCGTTGAAGATGCGGGACAGGCCTATGGCTACACCTTC. Its translation: CSVEDAGQAYGYTF.

The genes are TRBV21-1 and TRBJ2-4; the table's TRBD1 call for D was not verified on the DNA. TRBV21-1 is a pseudogene. This CDR3 comprises 16 residues. CDR3 coding DNA: TGTGCCAGCATCTCCCGGAGTATACTAGCCAAAAACATTCAGTACTTC. It is translated as CASISRSILAKNIQYF.